This note documents a single TCR beta chain sequence. The sample originates from a study of cytomegalovirus exposure and HLA in healthy donors. Germline CDR1 is MNHEY and CDR2 is SMNVEV (reference sequence). The CDR3 runs to 15 residues. V shed 5 bases and J 5 bases; nucleotides not matched to a gene: 9. Amplification used 60 Vbeta primers and 13 Jbeta primers. Libraries were prepared by immunoSEQ multiplex PCR; TCRdb keeps only in-frame clonotypes and omits some of them. The table has 85,000 to 120,000 clones, about two thirds seen once. The V gene is TRBV27, the J gene TRBJ2-1; 7 bases are a match to TRBD2. This TCR came from a boy aged 10-17 years in good health and CMV-seronegative. The sequenced sample was PBMCs. The CDR3 here is CASSPSGHQNNEQFF. The CDR3 DNA follows: TGTGCCAGCAGTCCTAGCGGACACCAGAACAATGAGCAGTTCTTC.